The rows below give T cell receptor beta chains drawn from one sample of a study of blood T cells in healthy people across ages. MiXCR, run by TCRdb on the 5' RACE reads, gives a single entry per CDR3 protein. Of around 580,000 distinct CDR3 sequences in the sample, roughly 48% are singletons; the top ten hold just under 25%. The sequenced sample consisted of blood. All receptors derive from a man older than 75 in good health. CDR3s include the opening cysteine and the closing phenylalanine or tryptophan. A D gene is named only where the DNA matches it firmly. Rows give clone size only sometimes, using once, few, many, or a class for an expanded clone.

j_gene: TRBJ2-7
v_gene: TRBV27
abundance: few
d_gene: TRBD2
CDR3aa: CASIKGLAGHEQYF
CDR3nt: TGTGCCAGCATTAAGGGACTAGCGGGGCACGAGCAGTACTTC

j_gene: TRBJ2-7
v_gene: TRBV10-3
abundance: NA
d_gene: TRBD2
CDR3aa: CAISTLAGGYEQYF
CDR3nt: TGTGCCATCAGTACATTAGCGGGAGGCTACGAGCAGTACTTC

j_gene: TRBJ2-3
v_gene: TRBV11-3
abundance: NA
d_gene: NA
CDR3aa: CASSLVASSDTQYF
CDR3nt: TGTGCCAGCAGCTTAGTAGCATCGTCAGATACGCAGTATTTT

j_gene: TRBJ2-3
v_gene: TRBV11-1
abundance: few
d_gene: TRBD1
CDR3aa: CASSLDRGRSDTQYF
CDR3nt: TGTGCCAGCAGCTTAGACAGGGGCCGATCAGATACGCAGTATTTT

j_gene: TRBJ2-1
v_gene: TRBV29-1
abundance: NA
d_gene: TRBD1
CDR3aa: CSVVRMGQQYNEQFF
CDR3nt: TGCAGCGTTGTCAGGATGGGACAGCAATACAATGAGCAGTTCTTC

j_gene: TRBJ2-7
v_gene: TRBV9
abundance: NA
d_gene: TRBD2
CDR3aa: CASSVEASGWYEQYF
CDR3nt: TGTGCCAGCAGCGTAGAGGCTAGCGGCTGGTACGAGCAGTACTTC

j_gene: TRBJ2-1
v_gene: TRBV28
abundance: few
d_gene: NA
CDR3aa: CASSGYTEQFF
CDR3nt: TGTGCCAGCAGTGGCTACACAGAGCAGTTCTTC

j_gene: TRBJ2-7
v_gene: TRBV5-1
abundance: NA
d_gene: TRBD1
CDR3aa: CASSLGPGTGNYEQYF
CDR3nt: TGCGCCAGCAGCTTGGGTCCCGGGACAGGTAACTACGAGCAGTACTTC

j_gene: TRBJ2-7
v_gene: TRBV6-6
abundance: many
d_gene: NA
CDR3aa: CASRGTERGYEQYF
CDR3nt: TGTGCCAGCAGGGGGACAGAGCGGGGCTACGAGCAGTACTTC

j_gene: TRBJ2-7
v_gene: TRBV6-2/TRBV6-3
abundance: NA
d_gene: TRBD2
CDR3aa: CASSPIGGRSSYNEQYF
CDR3nt: TGTGCCAGCAGCCCCATCGGGGGGAGGAGCTCCTACAATGAGCAGTACTTC

j_gene: TRBJ2-5
v_gene: TRBV20-1
abundance: few
d_gene: NA
CDR3aa: CSAPLYSTSQETQYF
CDR3nt: TGCAGTGCTCCCCTCTATTCGACTAGCCAAGAGACCCAGTACTTC

j_gene: TRBJ2-3
v_gene: TRBV6-6
abundance: many
d_gene: TRBD1
CDR3aa: CASSYAIRTGATDTQYF
CDR3nt: TGTGCCAGCAGTTACGCGATCCGGACAGGGGCCACAGATACGCAGTATTTT

j_gene: TRBJ2-7
v_gene: TRBV7-9
abundance: few
d_gene: NA
CDR3aa: CASLQGGDEQYF
CDR3nt: TGTGCCAGTTTACAGGGCGGGGACGAGCAGTACTTC

j_gene: TRBJ2-5
v_gene: TRBV29-1
abundance: few
d_gene: NA
CDR3aa: CSGWGNSETQYF
CDR3nt: TGCAGCGGGTGGGGAAATTCAGAGACCCAGTACTTC

j_gene: TRBJ2-1
v_gene: TRBV4-2
abundance: once
d_gene: NA
CDR3aa: CASSQVGHDNEQFF
CDR3nt: TGTGCCAGCAGCCAAGTGGGTCACGACAATGAGCAGTTCTTC

j_gene: TRBJ2-7
v_gene: TRBV5-1
abundance: NA
d_gene: NA
CDR3aa: CASSRLGTRSYEQYF
CDR3nt: TGCGCCAGCAGCCGGCTGGGGACCAGATCCTACGAGCAGTACTTC

j_gene: TRBJ2-1
v_gene: TRBV28
abundance: NA
d_gene: NA
CDR3aa: CASSPTAMKQFF
CDR3nt: TGTGCCAGCAGTCCGACTGCTATGAAGCAGTTCTTC

j_gene: TRBJ2-3
v_gene: TRBV20-1
abundance: NA
d_gene: NA
CDR3aa: CSAQPGRRSTDTQYF
CDR3nt: TGCAGTGCACAACCGGGGCGGCGGAGCACAGATACGCAGTATTTT

j_gene: TRBJ1-2
v_gene: TRBV2
abundance: few
d_gene: NA
CDR3aa: CASNREANYGYTF
CDR3nt: TGTGCCAGTAACAGGGAGGCTAACTATGGCTACACCTTC

j_gene: TRBJ1-1
v_gene: TRBV2
abundance: NA
d_gene: NA
CDR3aa: CASTVQGMGTEAFF
CDR3nt: TGTGCCAGCACGGTACAGGGCATGGGCACTGAAGCTTTCTTT

j_gene: TRBJ2-3
v_gene: TRBV27
abundance: NA
d_gene: NA
CDR3aa: CASSFLDGTDTLYF
CDR3nt: TGTGCCAGCAGTTTCTTGGACGGCACAGATACGCTGTATTTT

j_gene: TRBJ2-7
v_gene: TRBV20-1
abundance: NA
d_gene: NA
CDR3aa: CSASTGESYEQYF
CDR3nt: TGCAGTGCTAGTACCGGTGAGAGCTACGAGCAGTACTTC

j_gene: TRBJ2-7
v_gene: TRBV10-3
abundance: many
d_gene: TRBD2
CDR3aa: CAIGGYGAGDDEQYF
CDR3nt: TGTGCCATAGGAGGTTATGGCGCGGGAGACGACGAGCAGTACTTC

j_gene: TRBJ1-6
v_gene: TRBV20-1
abundance: many
d_gene: TRBD1
CDR3aa: CSARTGESSPLHF
CDR3nt: TGCAGTGCGCGGACAGGGGAAAGTTCACCCCTCCACTTT

j_gene: TRBJ1-4
v_gene: TRBV7-9
abundance: NA
d_gene: NA
CDR3aa: CASSVTGRNNEKLFF
CDR3nt: TGTGCCAGCAGCGTAACGGGGAGGAATAATGAAAAACTGTTTTTT

j_gene: TRBJ1-1
v_gene: TRBV7-9
abundance: few
d_gene: NA
CDR3aa: CASIRGADTEAFF
CDR3nt: TGTGCCAGCATCAGGGGCGCCGACACTGAAGCTTTCTTT

j_gene: TRBJ2-7
v_gene: TRBV28
abundance: many
d_gene: NA
CDR3aa: CATQRGGSGPYEQYF
CDR3nt: TGTGCCACCCAGCGAGGAGGTAGCGGACCTTACGAGCAGTACTTC

j_gene: TRBJ2-5
v_gene: TRBV29-1
abundance: many
d_gene: TRBD1
CDR3aa: CSVETGTGGPETQYF
CDR3nt: TGCAGCGTTGAGACCGGGACAGGGGGGCCAGAGACCCAGTACTTC

j_gene: TRBJ1-2
v_gene: TRBV11-1
abundance: NA
d_gene: TRBD1
CDR3aa: CASSLDATGHGYTF
CDR3nt: TGTGCCAGCAGCTTAGATGCGACAGGGCATGGCTACACCTTC

j_gene: TRBJ2-2
v_gene: TRBV14
abundance: NA
d_gene: NA
CDR3aa: CASSQVGELFF
CDR3nt: TGTGCCAGCAGCCAAGTCGGGGAGCTGTTTTTT

j_gene: TRBJ2-4
v_gene: TRBV13
abundance: NA
d_gene: TRBD2
CDR3aa: CASSLETSGRTGTKNIQYF
CDR3nt: TGTGCCAGCAGCTTAGAGACTAGCGGGAGGACGGGGACCAAAAACATTCAGTACTTC

j_gene: TRBJ2-7
v_gene: TRBV27
abundance: NA
d_gene: TRBD2
CDR3aa: CASSSGLAGNEQYF
CDR3nt: TGTGCCAGCAGTTCGGGACTAGCGGGCAACGAGCAGTACTTC

j_gene: TRBJ2-3
v_gene: TRBV6-2/TRBV6-3
abundance: NA
d_gene: TRBD2
CDR3aa: CASSIRPLAGVRTDTQYF
CDR3nt: TGTGCCAGCAGCATACGGCCACTAGCGGGCGTGCGCACAGATACGCAGTATTTT

j_gene: TRBJ1-6
v_gene: TRBV11-2
abundance: NA
d_gene: NA
CDR3aa: CASSSGVGPLHF
CDR3nt: TGTGCCAGCAGCAGTGGAGTGGGTCCCCTCCACTTT

j_gene: TRBJ2-1
v_gene: TRBV4-1
abundance: few
d_gene: NA
CDR3aa: CASSRNQGGNEQFF
CDR3nt: TGCGCCAGCAGCCGCAACCAGGGAGGCAATGAGCAGTTCTTC

j_gene: TRBJ1-2
v_gene: TRBV20-1
abundance: NA
d_gene: TRBD1
CDR3aa: CSAREVQGNYGYTF
CDR3nt: TGCAGTGCTAGAGAAGTACAGGGGAACTATGGCTACACCTTC

j_gene: TRBJ1-2
v_gene: TRBV7-9
abundance: NA
d_gene: NA
CDR3aa: CASSFSEVVPNYDYTF
CDR3nt: TGTGCCAGCAGCTTTAGCGAGGTCGTGCCTAATTATGACTACACCTTC

j_gene: TRBJ2-1
v_gene: TRBV20-1
abundance: NA
d_gene: TRBD2
CDR3aa: CSARKTTSGRAYNEQFF
CDR3nt: TGCAGTGCTAGGAAAACGACTAGCGGGAGGGCCTACAATGAGCAGTTCTTC

j_gene: TRBJ2-3
v_gene: TRBV10-3
abundance: NA
d_gene: NA
CDR3aa: CAINRDYTDTQYF
CDR3nt: TGTGCCATCAACAGGGATTACACAGATACGCAGTATTTT

j_gene: TRBJ2-5
v_gene: TRBV29-1
abundance: NA
d_gene: NA
CDR3aa: CSVGGGRIDEAQYF
CDR3nt: TGCAGCGTTGGGGGGGGCCGGATTGACGAGGCCCAGTACTTC

j_gene: TRBJ2-1
v_gene: TRBV6-2/TRBV6-3
abundance: few
d_gene: TRBD1
CDR3aa: CASSPPQGAAYNEQFF
CDR3nt: TGTGCCAGCAGTCCGCCTCAGGGGGCAGCCTACAATGAGCAGTTCTTC

j_gene: TRBJ2-7
v_gene: TRBV29-1
abundance: many
d_gene: NA
CDR3aa: CSVAEVGEQYF
CDR3nt: TGCAGCGTTGCCGAGGTCGGCGAGCAGTACTTC

j_gene: TRBJ2-3
v_gene: TRBV19
abundance: few
d_gene: NA
CDR3aa: CASTGPTDTQYF
CDR3nt: TGTGCCAGTACCGGGCCCACAGATACGCAGTATTTT

j_gene: TRBJ2-7
v_gene: TRBV5-1
abundance: NA
d_gene: NA
CDR3aa: CASSLAPQGQSSYEQYF
CDR3nt: TGCGCCAGCAGCTTGGCCCCCCAGGGGCAAAGCTCCTACGAGCAGTACTTC

j_gene: TRBJ1-1
v_gene: TRBV5-1
abundance: NA
d_gene: NA
CDR3aa: CASSGGGNTEAFF
CDR3nt: TGCGCCAGCAGCGGGGGGGGGAACACTGAAGCTTTCTTT

j_gene: TRBJ2-7
v_gene: TRBV28
abundance: NA
d_gene: NA
CDR3aa: CASSFLGAGYEQYF
CDR3nt: TGTGCCAGCAGTTTTCTGGGGGCGGGCTACGAGCAGTACTTC

j_gene: TRBJ2-1
v_gene: TRBV29-1
abundance: NA
d_gene: NA
CDR3aa: CSVVRSVAYNEQFF
CDR3nt: TGCAGCGTTGTAAGAAGTGTCGCCTACAATGAGCAGTTCTTC

j_gene: TRBJ1-4
v_gene: TRBV20-1
abundance: NA
d_gene: NA
CDR3aa: CRPASATNEKLFF
CDR3nt: TGCAGGCCGGCCAGTGCAACTAATGAAAAACTGTTTTTT

j_gene: TRBJ2-7
v_gene: TRBV4-1
abundance: NA
d_gene: NA
CDR3aa: CASSLSFSYEQYF
CDR3nt: TGCGCCAGCAGCCTCTCGTTCTCCTACGAGCAGTACTTC

j_gene: TRBJ2-4
v_gene: TRBV27
abundance: NA
d_gene: TRBD1
CDR3aa: CASTSLGTGMNIQYF
CDR3nt: TGTGCCAGCACTTCTTTAGGGACAGGGATGAACATTCAGTACTTC

j_gene: TRBJ2-7
v_gene: TRBV29-1
abundance: NA
d_gene: NA
CDR3aa: CSVASDDEQYF
CDR3nt: TGCAGCGTTGCATCGGACGACGAGCAGTACTTC

j_gene: TRBJ1-2
v_gene: TRBV7-2
abundance: NA
d_gene: NA
CDR3aa: CASSSVNYGYTF
CDR3nt: TGTGCCAGCAGCTCCGTTAACTATGGCTACACCTTC

j_gene: TRBJ1-1
v_gene: TRBV7-2
abundance: NA
d_gene: TRBD1
CDR3aa: CASSSRDRGWGNTEAFF
CDR3nt: TGTGCCAGCAGCTCCCGGGACAGAGGGTGGGGGAACACTGAAGCTTTCTTT

j_gene: TRBJ2-1
v_gene: TRBV20-1
abundance: NA
d_gene: TRBD2
CDR3aa: CSARLTGLAGTYNEQFF
CDR3nt: TGCAGTGCTAGATTAACGGGACTAGCGGGGACCTACAATGAGCAGTTCTTC

j_gene: TRBJ1-2
v_gene: TRBV6-2/TRBV6-3
abundance: NA
d_gene: TRBD1
CDR3aa: CASSRSDRVGYGYTF
CDR3nt: TGTGCCAGCAGTCGGTCGGACAGGGTTGGCTATGGCTACACCTTC